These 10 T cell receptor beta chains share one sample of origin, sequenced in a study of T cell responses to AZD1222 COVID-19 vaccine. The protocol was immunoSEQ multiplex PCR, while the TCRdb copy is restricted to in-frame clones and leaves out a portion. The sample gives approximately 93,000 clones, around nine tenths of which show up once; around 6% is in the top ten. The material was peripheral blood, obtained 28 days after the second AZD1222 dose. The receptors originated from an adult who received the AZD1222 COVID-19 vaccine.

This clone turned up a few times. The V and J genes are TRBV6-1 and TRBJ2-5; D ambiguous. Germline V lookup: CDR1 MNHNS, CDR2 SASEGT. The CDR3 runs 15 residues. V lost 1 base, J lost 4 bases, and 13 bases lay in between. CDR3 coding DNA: TGTGCCAGCAGTGAAGGATCTTCCCTCCGAGAGACCCAGTACTTC. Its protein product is CASSEGSSLRETQYF.

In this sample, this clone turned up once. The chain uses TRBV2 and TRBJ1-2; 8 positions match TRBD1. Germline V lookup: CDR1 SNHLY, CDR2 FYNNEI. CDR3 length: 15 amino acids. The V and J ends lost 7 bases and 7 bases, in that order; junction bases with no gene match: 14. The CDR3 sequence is CASTDQRQGRGGYTF. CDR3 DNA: TGTGCCAGCACCGACCAGCGACAGGGGAGGGGTGGCTACACCTTC. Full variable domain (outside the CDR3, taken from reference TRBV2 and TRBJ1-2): EPEVTQTPSHQVTQMGQEVILRCVPISNHLYFYWYRQILGQKVEFLVSFYNNEISEKSEIFDDQFSVERPDGSNFTLKIRSTKLEDSAMYFCASTDQRQGRGGYTFGSGTRLTVV.

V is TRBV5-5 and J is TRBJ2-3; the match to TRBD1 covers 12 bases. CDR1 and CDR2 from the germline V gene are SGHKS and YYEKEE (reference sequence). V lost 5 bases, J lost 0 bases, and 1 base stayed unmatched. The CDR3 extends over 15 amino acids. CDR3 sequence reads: CASRGQGASTDTQYF. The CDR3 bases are TGTGCCAGCAGGGGACAGGGGGCTAGCACAGATACGCAGTATTTT.

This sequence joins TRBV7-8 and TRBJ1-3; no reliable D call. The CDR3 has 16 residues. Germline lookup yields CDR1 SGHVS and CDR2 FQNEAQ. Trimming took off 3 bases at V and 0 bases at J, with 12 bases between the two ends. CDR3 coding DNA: TGTGCCAGCAGCTTCCTCAGTGGAAGCTCTGGAAACACCATATATTTT. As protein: CASSFLSGSSGNTIYF.

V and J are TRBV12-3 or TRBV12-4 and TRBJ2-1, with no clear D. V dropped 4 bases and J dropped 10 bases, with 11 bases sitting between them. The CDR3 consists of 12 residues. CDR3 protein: CASSSFKWEQFF. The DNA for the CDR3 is TGTGCCAGCAGTTCCTTCAAATGGGAGCAGTTCTTC.

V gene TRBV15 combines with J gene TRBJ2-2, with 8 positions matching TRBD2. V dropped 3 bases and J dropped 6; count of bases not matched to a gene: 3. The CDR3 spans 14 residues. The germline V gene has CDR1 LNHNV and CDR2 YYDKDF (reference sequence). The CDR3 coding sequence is TGTGCCACCAGCAGGACTAGCGTCGCCGGGGAGCTGTTTTTT. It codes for CATSRTSVAGELFF.

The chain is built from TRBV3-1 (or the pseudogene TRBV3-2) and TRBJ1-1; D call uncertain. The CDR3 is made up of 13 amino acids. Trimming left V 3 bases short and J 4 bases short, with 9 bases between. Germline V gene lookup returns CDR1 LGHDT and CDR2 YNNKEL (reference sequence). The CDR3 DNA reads TGTGCCAGCAGCCACGGGGAGGGCACTGAAGCTTTCTTT. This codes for CASSHGEGTEAFF.

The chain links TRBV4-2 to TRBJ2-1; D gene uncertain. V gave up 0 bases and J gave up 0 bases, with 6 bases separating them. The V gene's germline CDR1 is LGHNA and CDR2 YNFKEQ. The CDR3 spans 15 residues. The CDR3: CASSQDFSSYNEQFF. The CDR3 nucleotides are TGTGCCAGCAGCCAAGATTTTAGCTCCTACAATGAGCAGTTCTTC.

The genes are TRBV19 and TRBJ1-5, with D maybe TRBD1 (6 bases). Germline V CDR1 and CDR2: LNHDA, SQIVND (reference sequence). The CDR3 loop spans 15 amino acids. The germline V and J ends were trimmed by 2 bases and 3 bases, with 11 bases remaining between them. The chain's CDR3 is CASSIFGQNNQPQHF. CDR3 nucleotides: TGTGCCAGTAGTATATTCGGACAGAACAATCAGCCCCAGCATTTT. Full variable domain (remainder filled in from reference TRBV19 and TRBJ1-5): DGGITQSPKYLFRKEGQNVTLSCEQNLNHDAMYWYRQDPGQGLRLIYYSQIVNDFQKGDIAEGYSVSREKKESFPLTVTSAQKNPTAFYLCASSIFGQNNQPQHFGDGTRLSIL.

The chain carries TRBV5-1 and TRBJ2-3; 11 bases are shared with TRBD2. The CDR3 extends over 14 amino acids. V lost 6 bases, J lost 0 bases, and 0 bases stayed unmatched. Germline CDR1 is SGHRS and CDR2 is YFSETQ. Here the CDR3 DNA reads TGCGCCAGCACTAGCGGGGGGAGCACAGATACGCAGTATTTT. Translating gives CASTSGGSTDTQYF.